The TCR beta chain under discussion was sequenced for a study of blood T cell repertoires in COVID-19 (dated by TCRdb to the early 2020s). Background for the entire study: Samples from collaborators originated in the United States, Italy and Spain and spanned both the acute and convalescent phases of COVID-19. Nearly every sample came with metadata listing a de-identified subject ID, COVID-19 status, age in years and sex. Samples came from the ongoing ImmuneRACE study (first 160 participants) plus 1,254 subjects from 6 global collaborators. Deeply sampled blood TCRbeta repertoires from subjects exposed to, actively infected with, or recovered from COVID-19 were included in the dataset. The material from the prospective study consisted of cDNA or gDNA derived from T cells, B-cell-depleted T cells, or PBMCs. Where HLA class I and class II types were available, the types were taken from metadata supplied by the sample provider, not from assay-based typing. A freely available public database, intended as a resource for researchers studying the immune response to SARS-CoV-2, is where the repertoires were released. The paper as a whole reports these results and caveats: How much clinical and demographic metadata was included differed by source and by participant, and the metadata was provided uncurated.

TCRbeta CDR3 regions were amplified from genomic DNA by means of the immunoSEQ Assay, a bias-controlled multiplex PCR. The authors processed their data as follows. The number of nucleated cells in each sample was estimated by amplification of reference gene primers within the assay. To quantify the absolute abundance of each unique TCRbeta CDR3 rearrangement, sequence reads were collapsed and filtered. Productive Simpson clonality was computed per sample as the square root of Simpson's diversity index over productive rearrangements. In TCRdb, the immuneACCESS table is reduced to in-frame sequences with V and J assigned. These tables do not hold every clone; where another copy was compared, an unresolved V gene accounts for under half, and the others remain unexplained. For V, J and clone size, that table is used; D and trimming come from the DNA. This sample holds around 700,000 clones; over 80% were observed only once. About 0.24% of the sample belongs to the ten largest clones.

Each collaborating institution followed its own protocols to collect whole blood in K2EDTA tubes. For TCRbeta analysis, collaborators shipped samples as frozen whole blood, isolated PBMCs, or DNA extracted from either of those sample types. Worth noting for this clone: Its cognate antigen has yet to be identified. The input lacks base qualities; no much larger clone sits a single base away.

The germline V gene yields SGHRS for CDR1 and YFSETQ for CDR2. From the cysteine through the phenylalanine, the CDR3 covers 14 amino acids. Only the CDR3 DNA is retained, 42 bases long and in frame from the first base. The V end loses 0 bases and the J end loses 0 bases, and a stretch of 7 bases separates them. The receptor was isolated from a woman in her late teens or twenties with acute or convalescent COVID-19. The sequenced sample consisted of peripheral blood. The V and J segments used are TRBV5-1 and TRBJ2-7, with the identity of the D gene unclear. The CDR3 protein sequence reads: CASSLVDTSYEQYF. The DNA is as follows: TGCGCCAGCAGCTTGGTTGACACCTCCTACGAGCAGTACTTC.